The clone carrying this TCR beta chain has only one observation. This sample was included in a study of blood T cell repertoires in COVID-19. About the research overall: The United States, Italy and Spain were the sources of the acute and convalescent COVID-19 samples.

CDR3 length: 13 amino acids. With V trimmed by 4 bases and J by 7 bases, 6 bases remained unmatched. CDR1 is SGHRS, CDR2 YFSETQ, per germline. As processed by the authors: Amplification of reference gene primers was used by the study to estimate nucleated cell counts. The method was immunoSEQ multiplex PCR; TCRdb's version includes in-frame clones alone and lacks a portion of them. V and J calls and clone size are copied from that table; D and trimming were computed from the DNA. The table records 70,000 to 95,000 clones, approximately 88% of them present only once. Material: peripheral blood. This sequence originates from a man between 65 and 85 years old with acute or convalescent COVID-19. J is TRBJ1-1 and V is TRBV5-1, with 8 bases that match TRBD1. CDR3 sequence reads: CASSANRGIEAFF. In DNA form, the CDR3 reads TGCGCCAGCAGCGCGAACAGGGGGATTGAAGCTTTCTTT.